The clone carrying this T cell receptor (beta chain) qualifies as medium-sized. Its specificity is not known. The source of the sample is a study of CD4+ T cells in melanoma. Study outcomes and limitations: CD8+ T cell, macrophage and B cell function reportedly correlated with neoantigen-specific CD4+ T cells. Diverse differentiation states were reported for melanoma neoantigen-specific CD4+ T cells.

The germline CDR1 and CDR2 sequences are SGDLS and YYNGEE. V dropped 4 bases and J dropped 4 bases, with 11 bases sitting between them. The CDR3 runs 13 residues. The data were produced by immunoSEQ multiplex PCR, yet TCRdb's version contains in-frame clones alone and is incomplete. Of roughly 52,000 clones listed, roughly 69% were seen once; the top ten hold roughly 4.8%. V and J are TRBV9 and TRBJ1-1; D is ambiguous. The sequence was collected from a human donor with melanoma. The sequenced sample was tumor tissue. The CDR3 DNA reads TGTGCCAGCAGCTTCGAATTTGGCACTGAAGCTTTCTTT. This codes for CASSFEFGTEAFF.